These T cell receptor beta chains were read from a single sample in a study of blood T cell repertoires in COVID-19. The table came from immunoSEQ multiplex PCR; TCRdb's copy has only in-frame clones and leaves some out. This table has about 100,000 clones, 80% appearing once. Sequencing was done on a sample of peripheral blood. All receptors come from a human donor in a cohort sampled during active COVID-19. Each CDR3 is given with its conserved first and last residue. D genes are given only for firm matches. Clone size is not always given. Where it is, it says once, few, many or a class for expanded clones.

d_call	v_call	j_call	clone_size	cdr3_aa	cdr3_nt
TRBD1	TRBV28	TRBJ1-2	.	CASSLGQPKYGYTF	TGTGCCAGCAGTTTGGGACAGCCTAAATATGGCTACACCTTC
TRBD1	TRBV6-6	TRBJ1-1	.	CASSYSGQGAFF	TGTGCCAGCAGTTATTCCGGACAGGGAGCTTTCTTT
.	TRBV7-9	TRBJ1-5	.	CASSLAGLSGIQPQHF	TGTGCCAGCAGCTTAGCGGGACTGTCGGGTATACAGCCCCAGCATTTT
TRBD1	TRBV6-4	TRBJ2-7	.	CATARDSPHEQYF	TGTGCCACCGCCCGGGACAGCCCCCACGAGCAGTACTTC
.	TRBV18	TRBJ1-1	few	CASSPIGGNTEAFF	TGTGCCAGCTCACCGATCGGGGGTAACACTGAAGCTTTCTTT
TRBD1	TRBV4-1	TRBJ1-2	.	CASSPDRAGYGYTF	TGCGCCAGCAGCCCCGACAGGGCAGGCTATGGCTACACCTTC
TRBD1	TRBV7-9	TRBJ2-5	.	CASSLGGQGKQETQYF	TGTGCCAGCAGCTTGGGGGGACAGGGGAAACAAGAGACCCAGTACTTC
.	TRBV19	TRBJ1-3	few	CASSIGHHNSFRNTIYF	TGTGCCAGTAGTATTGGACACCACAATTCTTTTCGAAACACCATATATTTT
TRBD1	TRBV4-1	TRBJ2-3	.	CASSQQTGGGTDTQYF	TGCGCCAGCAGCCAACAAACAGGGGGCGGCACAGATACGCAGTATTTT
TRBD1	TRBV6-5	TRBJ2-2	.	CASAGTGNTGELFF	TGTGCCAGCGCCGGGACAGGGAACACCGGGGAGCTGTTTTTT
TRBD2	TRBV30	TRBJ2-3	.	CAWGEGDTQYF	TGTGCCTGGGGGGAGGGAGATACGCAGTATTTT
.	TRBV6-5	TRBJ2-7	.	CASRSTDNYEQYF	TGTGCCAGCCGATCCACAGATAACTACGAGCAGTACTTC
.	TRBV27	TRBJ2-3	.	CASSFTYTDTQYF	TGTGCCAGCAGTTTTACCTACACAGATACGCAGTATTTT
.	TRBV4-2	TRBJ2-7	.	CASSQGRGASYEQYF	TGTGCCAGCAGCCAAGGTCGCGGGGCCTCCTACGAGCAGTACTTC
TRBD1	TRBV7-3	TRBJ2-3	.	CASSRDSPSTDTQYF	TGTGCCAGCAGCCGGGACAGCCCGAGCACAGATACGCAGTATTTT
.	TRBV5-1	TRBJ1-6	.	CASSLSGFNSPLHF	TGCGCCAGCAGCTTGTCGGGGTTTAATTCACCCCTCCACTTT
TRBD1	TRBV27	TRBJ2-7	.	CASRELQGAFYEQYF	TGTGCCAGCAGGGAGCTACAGGGGGCTTTTTACGAGCAGTACTTC
.	TRBV2	TRBJ1-2	.	CASVVSREGYGYTF	TGTGCCAGCGTGGTTTCTCGGGAAGGTTATGGCTACACCTTC
.	TRBV29-1	TRBJ1-2	.	CSVLVDRQLNYGYTF	TGCAGCGTTTTGGTTGATCGACAGCTAAACTATGGCTACACCTTC
.	TRBV2	TRBJ2-1	.	CASSKLLAEGAAEQFF	TGTGCCAGCAGTAAACTACTAGCGGAGGGGGCGGCTGAGCAGTTCTTC
.	TRBV9	TRBJ1-5	.	CASSVQGNQPQHF	TGTGCCAGCAGCGTACAGGGCAATCAGCCCCAGCATTTT
.	TRBV24-1	TRBJ2-3	.	CATSDFSGSTDTQYF	TGTGCCACCAGTGATTTTTCAGGGAGCACAGATACGCAGTATTTT
.	TRBV28	TRBJ1-2	few	CASSFGGAVGNYGYTF	TGTGCCAGCAGTTTCGGGGGGGCGGTTGGTAACTATGGCTACACCTTC
TRBD1	TRBV5-1	TRBJ1-2	.	CASSSGGVGGYTF	TGCGCCAGCAGCTCAGGGGGAGTTGGCGGCTACACCTTC
.	TRBV27	TRBJ1-5	once	CASSPIARNQPQHF	TGTGCCAGCAGTCCAATAGCCCGCAATCAGCCCCAGCATTTT
.	TRBV6-5	TRBJ2-7	once	CASSSTGLSYEQYF	TGTGCCAGCAGCTCGACAGGTTTATCCTACGAGCAGTACTTC
.	TRBV5-6	TRBJ1-2	.	CASSLDRAGYTF	TGTGCCAGCAGCTTGGACAGGGCGGGCTACACCTTC
.	TRBV14	TRBJ2-2	.	CASSQRRGNTGELFF	TGTGCCAGCAGCCAAAGGAGGGGGAACACCGGGGAGCTGTTTTTT
TRBD1	TRBV19	TRBJ1-2	.	CASTQGANYGYTF	TGTGCCAGTACACAGGGGGCTAACTATGGCTACACCTTC
.	TRBV7-9	TRBJ1-1	medium-sized	CASSLGREAFF	TGTGCCAGCAGCCTGGGCAGGGAAGCTTTCTTT
.	TRBV6-5	TRBJ1-6	.	CASSTTAVYNSPLHF	TGTGCCAGCAGTACGACAGCTGTCTATAATTCACCCCTCCACTTT
.	TRBV6-4	TRBJ1-1	few	CASSIEQNTEAFF	TGTGCCAGCAGTATTGAACAGAACACTGAAGCTTTCTTT
TRBD1	TRBV6-6	TRBJ2-1	.	CASRPDRASYNEQFF	TGTGCCAGCAGACCGGACAGGGCCTCCTACAATGAGCAGTTCTTC
TRBD2	TRBV6-2/TRBV6-3	TRBJ2-1	.	CASSLGLAGGSSYNEQFF	TGTGCCAGCAGCCTTGGACTAGCGGGAGGGAGCTCCTACAATGAGCAGTTCTTC
TRBD1	TRBV25-1	TRBJ1-3	.	CASSASDRYFHTIYF	TGTGCCAGCAGTGCCTCGGACAGGTACTTCCACACCATATATTTT
TRBD2	TRBV6-5	TRBJ2-7	.	CASSRTRNRQYF	TGTGCCAGCAGCCGGACTAGGAACCGGCAGTACTTC
TRBD1	TRBV28	TRBJ1-1	.	CASSLGRGYTEAFF	TGTGCCAGCAGTTTGGGCAGGGGGTACACTGAAGCTTTCTTT
.	TRBV5-4	TRBJ2-1	once	CASMGAASYNEQFF	TGTGCCAGCATGGGGGCTGCCTCCTACAATGAGCAGTTCTTC
.	TRBV5-1	TRBJ2-6	.	CASVDRRKSGANVLTF	TGCGCCAGCGTCGACAGGCGGAAATCCGGGGCCAACGTCCTGACTTTC
TRBD1	TRBV29-1	TRBJ2-7	few	CSAGQGSSYEQYF	TGCAGCGCTGGACAGGGATCATCCTACGAGCAGTACTTC
.	TRBV19	TRBJ2-1	.	CASSTYTSQNNEQFF	TGTGCCAGTAGTACCTACACCTCACAGAACAATGAGCAGTTCTTC
.	TRBV19	TRBJ1-2	.	CASSTGGPFLYGYTF	TGTGCCAGTAGTACAGGAGGCCCTTTCCTCTATGGCTACACCTTC
TRBD1	TRBV2	TRBJ1-5	.	CASSPDRGRSQPQHF	TGTGCCAGCAGTCCTGACAGGGGACGTTCTCAGCCCCAGCATTTT
.	TRBV18	TRBJ1-1	.	CASSSGVNTEAFF	TGTGCCAGCTCATCGGGGGTGAACACTGAAGCTTTCTTT
.	TRBV2	TRBJ2-1	.	CASRAQGSSHEQFF	TGTGCCAGCAGGGCCCAGGGTAGCTCCCATGAGCAGTTCTTC
.	TRBV30	TRBJ1-1	.	CAWSILNTEAFF	TGTGCCTGGAGTATATTGAACACTGAAGCTTTCTTT
TRBD1	TRBV4-1	TRBJ2-1	.	CASSRRDRGGNEQFF	TGCGCCAGCAGCCGCCGGGACAGGGGTGGGAATGAGCAGTTCTTC